Sequencing of this TCR beta chain was carried out in a study of radiotherapy plus CTLA-4 blockade in lung cancer. Study-wide results and limits: Reports identified early blood T cell clone dynamics, with interferon-beta, as the best response predictor.

In its sample, this clone was seen once. The antigen remains unidentified. The table came from immunoSEQ multiplex PCR; TCRdb's copy has only in-frame clones and leaves some out. The sample has around 95,000 clones; 80% to 90% are singletons. Treatment of patients with chemo-refractory metastatic non-small-cell lung cancer consisted of focal radiation plus CTLA-4 blockade with ipilimumab. CDR3 size: 16 residues. V lost 1 base and J lost 7; bases outside the gene matches: 11. Germline loops: CDR1 SGHVS, CDR2 FNYEAQ. The chain is built from TRBV7-6 and TRBJ2-7; 9 bases line up with TRBD1. This specimen was peripheral blood, taken from a patient treated with radiotherapy plus ipilimumab. This TCR came from a human donor with non-small cell lung cancer who had stable disease on radiotherapy plus ipilimumab. CDR3 amino acids: CASSLEVGDRGEEQYF. The CDR3 DNA reads as TGTGCCAGCAGCTTAGAGGTTGGAGACAGGGGGGAGGAGCAGTACTTC. Combining the CDR3 with reference TRBV7-6 and TRBJ2-7 gives the whole variable domain GAGVSQSPRYKVTKRGQDVALRCDPISGHVSLYWYRQALGQGPEFLTYFNYEAQQDKSGLPNDRFSAERPEGSISTLTIQRTEQRDSAMYRCASSLEVGDRGEEQYFGPGTRLTVT.